One sample yielded the 23 T cell receptor beta chains listed below, sequenced in a study of CD8+CD57+ T cells in acquired aplastic anemia (dated by TCRdb to 2016 to 2019). Sequencing was performed on an Illumina HiSeq 2000. Profiling of TCR beta VDJ combinations and CDR3 sequences used genomic DNA as the template. TCRdb cleaned the public reads at Q25 with fastp, built clones with MiXCR and kept in-frame beta chains. Records with the same CDR3 protein are collapsed into one entry carrying the most frequent genes and DNA. For this sample the table gives hundreds of thousands of distinct CDR3 sequences, of which around a third were detected only once. Together, the top ten hold under 0.95% of the sample. Patients chosen for sequencing had shown expansion of CD8+CD57+ cells by flow cytometry. Material for sequencing was sorted CD4+, CD8+, or CD8+CD57+ T cells (not recorded which) from PBMCs. The receptor set was obtained from a human donor with aplastic anemia.

In this sample, this clonotype turned up a few times. V is TRBV7-8 and J is TRBJ1-1; TRBD1 agrees at 11 bases. The CDR3 extends over 16 amino acids. Looked up from germline, CDR1 is SGHVS and CDR2 is FQNEAQ. V dropped 5 bases and J dropped 5; count of bases not matched to a gene: 10. CDR3 amino acids: CASSTKSGTGGTEAFF. In DNA form, the CDR3 reads TGTGCCAGCAGCACAAAGTCCGGGACAGGGGGGACTGAAGCTTTCTTT.

The chain links TRBV9 to TRBJ2-1; 9 bases agree with TRBD1. The CDR3 spans 15 residues. With V trimmed by 3 bases and J by 3 bases, 4 bases remained unmatched. CDR1 and CDR2 from the germline V gene are SGDLS and YYNGEE. The CDR3 loop reads CASSARDRDYNEQFF. CDR3 in DNA: TGTGCCAGCAGCGCACGGGACAGGGACTACAATGAGCAGTTCTTC.

This clonotype was detected only a few times. The V call is TRBV5-1, the J call TRBJ2-2; possibly TRBD1 for D (6 bases). CDR1 and CDR2 from the germline V gene are SGHRS and YFSETQ. With 4 bases removed from V and 0 bases from J, the gap between germline ends came to 10 bases. This CDR3 comprises 15 residues. The CDR3 region is CASSPGTSNTGELFF. DNA for the CDR3: TGCGCCAGCAGCCCCGGGACATCGAACACCGGGGAGCTGTTTTTT.

The chain combines TRBV20-1 with TRBJ2-7, with a weak D call TRBD2 (6 bases). V shed 5 bases and J shed 0 bases, with 11 bases lying between them. The germline gives CDR1 DFQATT, CDR2 SNEGSKA (reference sequence). There are 13 residues in the CDR3. CDR3 sequence (DNA): TGCAGTGCTGGGGCCGGGAGCTCCTACGAGCAGTACTTC. Protein sequence: CSAGAGSSYEQYF.

As to this clonotype: A much larger clone differs by one base, so this may be a read error. The V call is TRBV7-2, the J call TRBJ2-5, with 7 bases that match TRBD2. The CDR3 has 16 residues. The germline V gene encodes CDR1 SGHTA and CDR2 FQGNSA. The trim removed 1 base at V and 7 bases at J, leaving 12 bases unmatched. The chain's CDR3 is CASSLGPPKVAGTQYF. In nucleotides, the CDR3 is TGTGCCAGCAGCTTAGGACCGCCCAAAGTAGCGGGGACCCAGTACTTC.

The sample holds many counts of this clonotype. The chain recombines TRBV10-3 with TRBJ2-2; possible D gene TRBD1, 6 bases. Trimming removed 3 bases from V and 1 base from J, with 9 bases in between. Germline lookup yields CDR1 ENHRY and CDR2 SYGVKD. The CDR3 loop spans 15 amino acids. The CDR3 DNA sequence: TGTGCCATCAGTGACAGGGGTCGGAACACCGGGGAGCTGTTTTTT. It yields the protein CAISDRGRNTGELFF.

The sample holds a few counts of this clonotype. The V call is TRBV7-9, the J call TRBJ2-1, with 12 bases fitting TRBD2. CDR3 length: 17 amino acids. J lost 8 bases, V lost 7 bases, and 15 bases had no gene match. CDR1 and CDR2 from the germline V gene are SEHNR and FQNEAQ (reference sequence). CDR3 residues: CASTQTTLAGGHDEQFF. The CDR3 bases are TGTGCCAGCACCCAAACAACTCTAGCGGGGGGGCACGATGAGCAGTTCTTC.

This clonotype was seen at least ten times. CDR3 coding DNA: TGTGCCAGCAGCTTAGTCATGGCGGGGGGGCCGTACGAGCAGTACTTC. This sequence encodes CASSLVMAGGPYEQYF. This chain links TRBV7-2 with TRBJ2-7; 9 nucleotides match TRBD2. The CDR3 totals 16 residues. V dropped 1 base and J dropped 4; count of bases not matched to a gene: 8. The germline gives CDR1 SGHTA, CDR2 FQGNSA.

This clonotype was counted at least ten times. The chain recombines TRBV19 with TRBJ1-5; 7 bases align to TRBD1. After removal of 6 bases from V and 6 bases from J, the junction contained 11 bases not matched to a gene. Looked up from germline, CDR1 is LNHDA and CDR2 is SQIVND (reference sequence). The length of the CDR3 is 15 residues. The CDR3 DNA sequence: TGTGCCAGTAGCCCTCCGACAGGGAACGGTCAGCCCCAGCATTTT. Protein product: CASSPPTGNGQPQHF.

This chain links TRBV5-1 with TRBJ2-7; TRBD2 matches 14 bases. This CDR3 is 17 amino acids long. The V segment lost 4 bases and the J segment 2 bases; nucleotides outside the gene matches: 8. From germline, CDR1 is SGHRS and CDR2 YFSETQ. The CDR3 DNA follows: TGCGCCAGCAGCATGACTAGCGGGAGGGCCAACCCCTACGAGCAGTACTTC. Translated, it gives CASSMTSGRANPYEQYF.

A remark on this clonotype: The junction shows a germline mismatch at one end, possibly a read error. The V call is TRBV10-3, the J call TRBJ2-3, with 8 bases fitting TRBD2. The CDR3 consists of 14 residues. Looked up from germline, CDR1 is ENHRY and CDR2 is SYGVKD. The CDR3 reads CASSEASGGDTQYF. CDR3 coding DNA: TGTGCCAGCAGTGAAGCCAGCGGGGGAGATACGCAGTATTTT.

For this clonotype: Possible read error: a much larger clone is one base away. The V and J genes are TRBV10-3 and TRBJ2-5, with TRBD2 as a possible D gene (6 bases). The CDR3 contains 14 residues. V lost 10 bases and J lost 9, with 24 bases in between. Germline CDR1 and CDR2: ENHRY and SYGVKD. CDR3 nucleotides: TGTGCCAGCAGCTCCAGGACTAACGCCCCCCCCCAGTACTTC. Protein sequence: CASSSRTNAPPQYF.

This clonotype has at least ten counts. This chain uses TRBV2 with TRBJ2-7; the D is unclear. Trimming took 3 bases from V and 6 from J, leaving 18 bases between them. CDR3 length: 15 amino acids. Germline values: CDR1 SNHLY, CDR2 FYNNEI. The DNA for the CDR3 is TGTGCCAGCAGTGAGGTGGCTAGGGTGGCGTCCGAGCAGTACTTC. It yields the protein CASSEVARVASEQYF.

In its sample, this clonotype was seen a few times. This may arise from a read error, as a much more abundant clone is one base away. The chain recombines TRBV24-1 with TRBJ1-3, with 7 bases lining up with TRBD1. The CDR3 consists of 16 residues. CDR1 is KGHDR and CDR2 is SFDVKD in the germline V gene. In nucleotides, the CDR3 is TGTGCCACCAGTGATAACAGGGGACCCGCTGGAAACACCACATATTTT. It is translated as CATSDNRGPAGNTTYF.

This clonotype was counted only a few times. V and J are TRBV5-1 and TRBJ2-2; D perhaps matches TRBD1 (5 bases). Germline CDR1 SGHRS, CDR2 YFSETQ. Trimming pared 4 bases from V and 7 bases from J, leaving 17 bases between. This CDR3 is built from 15 residues. CDR3 region: CASSGASPRGGELFF. Here the CDR3 DNA reads TGCGCCAGCAGCGGGGCGTCCCCACGTGGCGGGGAGCTGTTTTTT.

With regard to this clonotype: A read error may explain this, as a much larger clone is one base away. The gene calls are TRBV7-2 and TRBJ2-5; 9 nucleotides line up with TRBD2. Germline lookup yields CDR1 SGHTA and CDR2 FQGNSA. After removal of 5 bases from V and 5 bases from J, the junction contained 3 bases not matched to a gene. The CDR3 is 13 residues long. CDR3 in amino acids: CASSAGGRETQYF. The CDR3 nucleotides read TGTGCCAGCAGCGCGGGGGGGAGGGAGACCCAGTACTTC.

Worth noting for this clonotype: One junction end disagrees with the germline gene, perhaps due to a read error. This chain joins TRBV24-1 and TRBJ2-3; D not resolved. The germline V gene has CDR1 KGHDR and CDR2 SFDVKD. This CDR3 is built from 15 residues. The CDR3 sequence is CASSPRRSYTDTQYF. The CDR3 coding sequence is TGTGCCAGCAGTCCCCGGAGATCATACACAGATACGCAGTATTTT.

The J gene is TRBJ1-2, the V gene TRBV10-3; no definite D call. Trimming pared 10 bases from V and 7 bases from J, leaving 19 bases between. The germline CDR1 and CDR2 sequences are ENHRY and SYGVKD. CDR3 size: 13 residues. CDR3: CANTTGGIPGYTF. CDR3 coding DNA: TGTGCCAACACCACGGGAGGTATTCCTGGCTACACCTTC.

This clonotype was counted a single time. The chain links TRBV25-1 to TRBJ1-2, with a possible D match to TRBD1 (6 bases). Germline CDR1 reads MGHDK; CDR2 reads SYGVNS. This CDR3 comprises 15 residues. The ends were cut back, 2 bases at V and 7 bases at J, with 17 bases in the middle. This CDR3 reads CASSEAKQGLGGYTF. For the CDR3, the DNA is TGTGCCAGCAGTGAAGCTAAACAGGGTTTGGGTGGCTACACCTTC.

The J gene is TRBJ2-7, the V gene TRBV6-1; D is perhaps TRBD1 (6 bases). The V end lost 3 bases, the J end lost 3 bases, and 15 bases lay between the germline ends. Germline CDR1 is MNHNS and CDR2 is SASEGT. CDR3 length: 15 amino acids. CDR3 sequence reads: CASSDYTGLDYEQYF. CDR3 coding DNA: TGTGCCAGCAGTGACTACACAGGGCTGGACTACGAGCAGTACTTC.

In the case of this clonotype: At one boundary the junction diverges from the germline segment, which might be a read error. The chain has TRBV12-3 or TRBV12-4 and TRBJ1-2, with 7 bases aligning to TRBD1. This CDR3 is built from 13 residues. CDR3 DNA: TGTGCCGGCAGTCTTGGGACAGTTCGTGGCTACACCTTC. It translates to CAGSLGTVRGYTF.

This clonotype has a count of ten or more. This chain connects TRBV19 to TRBJ1-1, with D perhaps TRBD1 (5 bases). This CDR3 region has 15 residues. Per germline, CDR1 LNHDA and CDR2 SQIVND (reference sequence). V shed 1 base and J shed 0 bases, with 9 bases lying between them. The CDR3 loop reads CASSIGGVMNTEAFF. The CDR3 nucleotides are TGTGCCAGTAGTATAGGAGGGGTCATGAACACTGAAGCTTTCTTT.

The V call is TRBV11-1, the J call TRBJ2-7; tentatively, D is TRBD2 (6 bases). CDR3 length: 16 residues. Germline assignment: CDR1 SGHAT and CDR2 FQDESV (reference sequence). V was pared by 1 base and J by 7 bases, with 20 bases between. CDR3 protein: CASSLGVGAGYNEQYF. The CDR3 bases are TGTGCCAGCAGCTTAGGAGTCGGGGCGGGATACAATGAGCAGTACTTC.